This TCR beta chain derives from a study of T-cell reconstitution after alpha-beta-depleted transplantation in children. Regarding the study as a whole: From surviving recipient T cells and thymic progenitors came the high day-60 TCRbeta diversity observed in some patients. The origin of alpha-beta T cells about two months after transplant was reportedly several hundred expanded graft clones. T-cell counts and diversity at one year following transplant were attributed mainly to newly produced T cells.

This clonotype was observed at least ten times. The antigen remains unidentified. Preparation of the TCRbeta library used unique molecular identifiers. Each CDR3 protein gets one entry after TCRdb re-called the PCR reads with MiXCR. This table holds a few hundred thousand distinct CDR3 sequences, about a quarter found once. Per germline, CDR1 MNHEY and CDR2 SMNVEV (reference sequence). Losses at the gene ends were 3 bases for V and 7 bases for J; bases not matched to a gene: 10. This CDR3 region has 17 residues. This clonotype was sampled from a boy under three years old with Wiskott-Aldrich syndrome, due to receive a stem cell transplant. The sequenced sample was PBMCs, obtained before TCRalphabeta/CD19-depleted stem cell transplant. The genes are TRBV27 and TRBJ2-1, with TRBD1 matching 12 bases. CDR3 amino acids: CASSLPLGTGGQNEQFF. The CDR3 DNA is TGTGCCAGCAGTTTGCCGCTAGGGACAGGGGGCCAGAATGAGCAGTTCTTC.